Each of the 13 T cell receptor beta chains below was sequenced from the same sample in a study of identical twins. TCRdb re-derived calls from the 5' RACE reads in MiXCR, one entry per CDR3 protein. In the table there are just under 650,000 distinct CDR3 sequences, about 7.1% of which are singletons. The same data also went into a second study, on yellow fever vaccine responses in identical twins.

Sequenced material: PBMCs. These receptors all come from a woman between 18 and 29 years old in good health.

The rearrangement uses TRBV3-1 and TRBJ2-7; tentatively, D is TRBD1 (6 bases). V was shortened by 6 bases and J by 4 bases, with 19 bases between the two germline ends. The CDR3 is 15 residues long. Per the germline V gene, CDR1 is LGHDT and CDR2 is YNNKEL (reference sequence). The CDR3 DNA is TGTGCCAGCAGTCAGGGGCAGCCGCCAGCTTACGAGCAGTACTTC. Translation gives CASSQGQPPAYEQYF.

This clonotype appeared a few times. This chain connects TRBV5-6 to TRBJ2-3; D possibly uses TRBD1 or TRBD2 (5 bases each). CDR3 length equals 15 residues. Germline V gene lookup returns CDR1 SGHDT and CDR2 YYEEEE. Between the trimmed V and J ends, which lost 4 bases and 5 bases, there was a span of 17 bases. The CDR3: CASSTRGARRDTQYF. Written as DNA, the CDR3 is TGTGCCAGCAGCACCCGGGGCGCGAGGAGAGATACGCAGTATTTT.

Ten or more counts support this clonotype. The chain has TRBV20-1 and TRBJ2-1; D uncertain. Trimming removed 1 base from V and 9 bases from J, with 4 bases in between. The CDR3 loop spans 10 amino acids. Germline V gives CDR1 DFQATT, CDR2 SNEGSKA (reference sequence). The DNA for the CDR3 is TGCAGTGCTAGAGGGGGTGAGCAGTTCTTC. Amino acids: CSARGGEQFF.

This rearrangement joins TRBV9 to TRBJ2-6; TRBD2 aligns across 7 bases. The V segment lost 3 bases and the J segment 2 bases; nucleotides outside the gene matches: 2. CDR1 is SGDLS, CDR2 YYNGEE, per germline. The CDR3 runs to 15 residues. Written as DNA, the CDR3 is TGTGCCAGCAGCGGGGGGGGAACTGGGGCCAACGTCCTGACTTTC. Its translation: CASSGGGTGANVLTF.

CDR3 bases: TGTGCCAGCAGTTACTCCGGGGTCGGTGGGGCCATCACTGAAGCTTTCTTT. Its protein product is CASSYSGVGGAITEAFF. V usage is TRBV6-5 and J usage is TRBJ1-1, with a weak D call TRBD1 (5 bases). Germline CDR1 is MNHEY and CDR2 is SVGAGI. The ends were cut back, 0 bases at V and 4 bases at J, with 18 bases in the middle. The CDR3 sequence is 17 residues long.

This clonotype was recorded many times. V gene TRBV7-9 combines with J gene TRBJ2-3; possible D gene TRBD1, 6 bases. Per germline, CDR1 SEHNR and CDR2 FQNEAQ (reference sequence). V lost 2 bases, J lost 6 bases, and 15 bases lay in between. The CDR3 is 15 amino acids. CDR3 in DNA: TGTGCCAGCAGCTTAAAAGGGGGTCCGATGGATACGCAGTATTTT. This gives the protein CASSLKGGPMDTQYF.

In this sample, this clonotype turned up many times. The chain couples TRBV12-3 or TRBV12-4 to TRBJ2-1; possible D gene TRBD1, 5 bases. The CDR3 totals 14 residues. The V gene lost 3 bases and the J gene lost 5 bases, with 11 bases spanning the gap. The CDR3 loop reads CASSFMDNNNEQFF. DNA of the CDR3: TGTGCCAGCAGTTTTATGGACAACAACAATGAGCAGTTCTTC.

The chain recombines TRBV4-1 with TRBJ2-7, with 8 bases that match TRBD1. The germline V gene has CDR1 MGHRA and CDR2 YSYEKL. The CDR3 is made up of 16 amino acids. J lost 4 bases, V lost 1 base, and 9 bases had no gene match. The CDR3 DNA sequence: TGCGCCAGCAGCCAAGCCGTCGCCGACAGGGGTTACGAGCAGTACTTC. It encodes CASSQAVADRGYEQYF.

There are a few counts of this clonotype. The chain carries TRBV20-1 and TRBJ2-3; D remains unclear. Germline assignment: CDR1 DFQATT and CDR2 SNEGSKA (reference sequence). The V gene lost 3 bases and the J gene lost 4 bases, with 14 bases spanning the gap. The CDR3 spans 14 residues. CDR3: CSARQVEGADTQYF. DNA of the CDR3: TGCAGTGCTAGGCAGGTGGAAGGTGCAGATACGCAGTATTTT.

The sample holds many counts of this clonotype. V gene TRBV3-1 combines with J gene TRBJ2-5; 7 positions agree with TRBD1. This CDR3 is 16 amino acids long. Looked up from germline, CDR1 is LGHDT and CDR2 is YNNKEL (reference sequence). V trimming: 6 bases; J trimming: 3 bases; junction bases outside the gene matches: 13. CDR3 DNA: TGTGCCAGCAGTCTACAGGGGCAAATTCTTGAAGAGACCCAGTACTTC. This gives the protein CASSLQGQILEETQYF.

This clonotype was seen ten or more times. The chain uses TRBV10-3 and TRBJ2-3; perhaps TRBD1 as D (6 bases). CDR1 is ENHRY, CDR2 SYGVKD, per germline. The V and J ends lost 3 bases and 2 bases respectively, with 12 bases between them. The CDR3 totals 15 residues. CDR3 bases: TGTGCCATCAGTGACTCGGACAGAGACACAGATACGCAGTATTTT. Its protein product is CAISDSDRDTDTQYF.

The chain combines TRBV24-1 with TRBJ2-5, with D unclear. V lost 2 bases to trimming and J lost 5 bases, with 11 bases between them. The CDR3 has 14 amino acids. In germline, CDR1 is KGHDR, CDR2 SFDVKD. The CDR3 region is CATSDSRTWETQYF. DNA for the CDR3: TGTGCCACCAGTGATTCGAGGACCTGGGAGACCCAGTACTTC.

This clonotype was counted ten times or more. The chain joins TRBV12-3 or TRBV12-4 to TRBJ2-7; TRBD2 matches 10 bases. J lost 5 bases, V lost 5 bases, and 9 bases had no gene match. The CDR3 contains 15 residues. The CDR3 DNA reads as TGTGCCAGCAGTACCTGGGGGACTAGCGACCACGAGCAGTACTTC. It encodes CASSTWGTSDHEQYF.